The 2 T cell receptor beta chains below were found in one sample sequenced in a study of blood T cell repertoires in COVID-19. Clones were sequenced by immunoSEQ multiplex PCR, and TCRdb holds only the in-frame ones, with some missing. The data hold roughly 130,000 clones, with 82% observed a single time. Sequencing was done on a sample of peripheral blood. The origin of the receptors is a woman in her seventies with acute or convalescent COVID-19.

The rearrangement uses TRBV9 and TRBJ1-2; TRBD1 is a possible D gene (6 bases). Looked up from germline, CDR1 is SGDLS and CDR2 is YYNGEE. The CDR3 is 16 residues long. Trimming left V 0 bases short and J 5 bases short, with 17 bases between. CDR3 sequence reads: CASSVGEGHDLYGYTF. CDR3 DNA sequence: TGTGCCAGCAGCGTAGGTGAGGGACATGATCTTTATGGCTACACCTTC.

V and J are TRBV5-1 and TRBJ1-5; 9 bases line up with TRBD1. There are 15 residues in the CDR3. The V gene's germline CDR1 is SGHRS and CDR2 YFSETQ. After removal of 5 bases from V and 3 bases from J, the junction contained 6 bases not matched to a gene. CDR3 DNA sequence: TGCGCCAGCAGACCGGGACAGGGAACCAATCAGCCCCAGCATTTT. Amino acid sequence: CASRPGQGTNQPQHF.